The text below deals with one TCR beta chain. These data come from a study of blood T cell repertoires in COVID-19. Losses at the gene ends were 7 bases for V and 6 bases for J; bases not matched to a gene: 12. Germline CDR1 reads MDHEN; CDR2 reads SYDVKM. The length of the CDR3 is 14 residues. Profiling relied on immunoSEQ multiplex PCR, and the TCRdb table lists in-frame clones only, not all of them. The table has roughly 120,000 clones, about 90% seen once. The sequenced sample was peripheral blood. The chain combines TRBV28 with TRBJ2-7; 7 bases map to TRBD2. The TCR comes from a man aged 45 to 65 with COVID-19, enrolled during active disease. Written as DNA, the CDR3 is TGTGCCAGCAACGTAATAGCGGGTTGGGGCGAGCAGTACTTC. Its translation is CASNVIAGWGEQYF.